The rows below give T cell receptor beta chains drawn from one sample of a study of blood T cell repertoires in COVID-19. Assay: immunoSEQ multiplex PCR; the TCRdb copy retains only in-frame clones and omits some. The sample has about 93,000 clones, about 80% seen once. The sequenced sample consisted of peripheral blood. These receptors were obtained from a human donor in a cohort sampled during active COVID-19. Both conserved end residues are part of each CDR3. A D gene is named only where the DNA matches it firmly. For some rows the clone size is stated as once, few or many, or as a class when expanded; others skip it.

V: TRBV29-1
D: -
size: -
J: TRBJ2-1
DNA: TGCAGCGTTGACCTCGGGGTCAGGGCGGGGAATGAGCAGTTCTTC
CDR3: CSVDLGVRAGNEQFF

V: TRBV6-5
D: -
size: -
J: TRBJ1-5
DNA: TGTGCCAGCAGACCAGACATTATTCAGCCCCAGCATTTT
CDR3: CASRPDIIQPQHF

V: TRBV11-3
D: -
size: many
J: TRBJ2-3
DNA: TGTGCCAGCAGCTTAGATCCGAGCGGAGCAGATACGCAGTATTTT
CDR3: CASSLDPSGADTQYF

V: TRBV24-1
D: -
size: -
J: TRBJ2-2
DNA: TGTGCCACCAGTGATGATGGGCCGACCTTTAACACCGGGGAGCTGTTTTTT
CDR3: CATSDDGPTFNTGELFF

V: TRBV2
D: -
size: -
J: TRBJ1-1
DNA: TGTGCCAGCAGTAGGCGCGAAGGGGGCACTGAAGCTTTCTTT
CDR3: CASSRREGGTEAFF

V: TRBV27
D: -
size: many
J: TRBJ2-2
DNA: TGTGCCAGCAGTGCCGACAGTACCGGGGAGCTGTTTTTT
CDR3: CASSADSTGELFF

V: TRBV6-2/TRBV6-3
D: TRBD1
size: -
J: TRBJ1-2
DNA: TGTGCCAGCACTAACTCGGACAGGCTCTATGGCTACACCTTC
CDR3: CASTNSDRLYGYTF

V: TRBV4-1
D: -
size: many
J: TRBJ1-5
DNA: TGCGCCAGCAGCCAACTGGAGGGCGGGCGGGGTAGCAATCAGCCCCAGCATTTT
CDR3: CASSQLEGGRGSNQPQHF

V: TRBV5-1
D: TRBD1
size: -
J: TRBJ1-1
DNA: TGCGCCAGCAGCTTCTACCCTGGACAGGGCAACACTGAAGCTTTCTTT
CDR3: CASSFYPGQGNTEAFF

V: TRBV7-9
D: -
size: -
J: TRBJ2-2
DNA: TGTGCCAGCAGCTTAGGGGCCACCGGGGAGCTGTTTTTT
CDR3: CASSLGATGELFF

V: TRBV6-6
D: -
size: -
J: TRBJ1-6
DNA: TGTGCCAGCACCCCGAGGGAGAGCTCCTATAATTCACCCCTCCACTTT
CDR3: CASTPRESSYNSPLHF

V: TRBV6-1
D: -
size: -
J: TRBJ2-1
DNA: TGTGCCAGCAGTGATTATAATCCCCCCTACAATGAGCAGTTCTTC
CDR3: CASSDYNPPYNEQFF

V: TRBV7-2
D: TRBD1
size: -
J: TRBJ1-2
DNA: TGTGCCAGCAGCCGCGACAGGGGGCAGAATGGCTACACCTTC
CDR3: CASSRDRGQNGYTF

V: TRBV6-2/TRBV6-3
D: -
size: -
J: TRBJ2-2
DNA: TGTGCCAGCAGCCCGGAGACCGGGGAGCTGTTTTTT
CDR3: CASSPETGELFF

V: TRBV5-1
D: -
size: few
J: TRBJ1-1
DNA: TGCGCCAGCAGGGCGGGGGATCAACCAGCTTTCTTT
CDR3: CASRAGDQPAFF

V: TRBV6-5
D: TRBD1
size: -
J: TRBJ2-6
DNA: TGTGCCAGCAGAGCTACAGGGGCTGGGGCCAACGTCCTGACTTTC
CDR3: CASRATGAGANVLTF

V: TRBV28
D: -
size: -
J: TRBJ1-5
DNA: TGTGCCAGCAGTGGGGGGGGCAATAGCAATCAGCCCCAGCATTTT
CDR3: CASSGGGNSNQPQHF

V: TRBV2
D: -
size: -
J: TRBJ1-5
DNA: TGTGCCAGCAGTGAGGGCGATAGCAATCAGCCCCAGCATTTT
CDR3: CASSEGDSNQPQHF

V: TRBV28
D: -
size: -
J: TRBJ1-2
DNA: TGTGCCATCGTATCCGGGACAAAAATCGGCAGGAGGTATGGCTACACCTTC
CDR3: CAIVSGTKIGRRYGYTF

V: TRBV19
D: TRBD1
size: -
J: TRBJ1-1
DNA: TGTGCCAGTAGTATACAGGGTTATCGACAGGGGAACACTGAAGCTTTCTTT
CDR3: CASSIQGYRQGNTEAFF

V: TRBV6-5
D: TRBD2
size: -
J: TRBJ2-1
DNA: TGTGCCAGCAGTTCCCGACTAGCGAGCTCCTACAATGAGCAGTTCTTC
CDR3: CASSSRLASSYNEQFF

V: TRBV28
D: -
size: -
J: TRBJ2-3
DNA: TGTGCCAGCAGCCCAGGGACAGCGGGTACGAGGGGTATCACAGATACGCAGTATTTT
CDR3: CASSPGTAGTRGITDTQYF

V: TRBV5-1
D: -
size: -
J: TRBJ1-6
DNA: TGCGCCAGCAGCTGGAACGCGGGGGGAAGTTCACCCCTCCACTTT
CDR3: CASSWNAGGSSPLHF

V: TRBV5-1
D: -
size: -
J: TRBJ1-2
DNA: TGCGCCAGCAGCTTTACAGGGTCTGGGTATGGCTACACCTTC
CDR3: CASSFTGSGYGYTF

V: TRBV7-9
D: TRBD2
size: -
J: TRBJ2-1
DNA: TGTGCCAGCAGCCCGCTCGGGACTAGCGGGAAGAATGAGCAGTTCTTC
CDR3: CASSPLGTSGKNEQFF

V: TRBV6-5
D: TRBD1
size: once
J: TRBJ1-5
DNA: TGTGCCAGCAGAAACAGGGGGCATGATCAGCCCCAGCATTTT
CDR3: CASRNRGHDQPQHF

V: TRBV4-2
D: TRBD1
size: -
J: TRBJ1-2
DNA: TGTGCCAGCAGCCAAGCCGGGACAGGGTACGGCTACACCTTC
CDR3: CASSQAGTGYGYTF

V: TRBV6-4
D: -
size: -
J: TRBJ2-1
DNA: TGCGCTAGGAGCCCACGAGCGGCTGCCTACAATGAGCAGTTCTTC
CDR3: CARSPRAAAYNEQFF

V: TRBV2
D: -
size: -
J: TRBJ1-2
DNA: TGTGCCAGCAGTGAAGATGTCGGCTATGGCTACACCTTC
CDR3: CASSEDVGYGYTF

V: TRBV5-1
D: -
size: -
J: TRBJ2-1
DNA: TGCGCCAGCAGCTTGGTGGCCGGGATATACAATGAGCAGTTCTTC
CDR3: CASSLVAGIYNEQFF

V: TRBV18
D: -
size: -
J: TRBJ2-7
DNA: TGTGCCAGCTCACCAGGCGGGGTTAGATACGAGCAGTACTTC
CDR3: CASSPGGVRYEQYF

V: TRBV5-6
D: -
size: -
J: TRBJ1-3
DNA: TGTGCCAGCAGTTTTGACAGGGGAAACACCATATATTTT
CDR3: CASSFDRGNTIYF

V: TRBV9
D: TRBD2
size: -
J: TRBJ2-1
DNA: TGTGCCAGCAGCGTAGGACTAGCGGGAGAGAATGAGCAGTTCTTC
CDR3: CASSVGLAGENEQFF

V: TRBV21-1
D: -
size: -
J: TRBJ2-3
DNA: TGTGCCAGCAGCCTCCTGCGTGGGGACAGGGGCACAGATACGCAGTATTTT
CDR3: CASSLLRGDRGTDTQYF

V: TRBV28
D: -
size: -
J: TRBJ2-7
DNA: TGTGCCAGCAGCTCCGGGACCTACGAGCAGTACTTC
CDR3: CASSSGTYEQYF

V: TRBV29-1
D: TRBD2
size: once
J: TRBJ2-3
DNA: TGCAGCGTTGACTGGGCGGGGGGGGATACGCAGTATTTT
CDR3: CSVDWAGGDTQYF

V: TRBV27
D: -
size: -
J: TRBJ1-6
DNA: TGTGCCACTACCCCCGCCCAGGGGACCAATTCACCCCTCCACTTT
CDR3: CATTPAQGTNSPLHF

V: TRBV15
D: TRBD1
size: -
J: TRBJ1-6
DNA: TGTGCCACCAGCAGAGCATCGCCGGGACAGGGGGGCTCACCCCTCCACTTT
CDR3: CATSRASPGQGGSPLHF

V: TRBV19
D: -
size: -
J: TRBJ1-2
DNA: TGTGCCAGTAGGACAGAAACACTCTATGGCTACACCTTC
CDR3: CASRTETLYGYTF

V: TRBV3-1/TRBV3-2
D: -
size: once
J: TRBJ1-6
DNA: TGTGCCAGCAGCGCCAGTCCTAATTCACCCCTCCACTTT
CDR3: CASSASPNSPLHF

V: TRBV24-1
D: -
size: few
J: TRBJ2-5
DNA: TGTGCCACCAGTGATTTGAAGGCGAGTCAAGTCTCGGGCCCCCGGGAGGAGACCCAGTACTTC
CDR3: CATSDLKASQVSGPREETQYF

V: TRBV29-1
D: -
size: -
J: TRBJ2-1
DNA: TGCAGCGTCAAACAGGTTCGCTCCTACAATGAGCAGTTCTTC
CDR3: CSVKQVRSYNEQFF

V: TRBV6-2/TRBV6-3
D: -
size: once
J: TRBJ1-5
DNA: TGTGCCAGCAGTTACTCGGGAACGACAGCAAGCAATCAGCCCCAGCATTTT
CDR3: CASSYSGTTASNQPQHF

V: TRBV9
D: TRBD2
size: once
J: TRBJ2-5
DNA: TGTGCCAGCAGCGCTACTGGGACTAAAGAGACCCAGTACTTC
CDR3: CASSATGTKETQYF

V: TRBV7-3
D: TRBD1
size: -
J: TRBJ2-2
DNA: TGTGCCAGCAGCACGCAGCCCGCCGGGACAGTCACCGGGGAGCTGTTTTTT
CDR3: CASSTQPAGTVTGELFF

V: TRBV11-2
D: TRBD2
size: once
J: TRBJ2-2
DNA: TGTGCCAGCAGCTCTCAATATCGGTCTAGCGGCTACACCGGGGAGCTGTTTTTT
CDR3: CASSSQYRSSGYTGELFF

V: TRBV5-1
D: TRBD1
size: -
J: TRBJ2-1
DNA: TGCGCCAGCAGCTTGGGCGGGACAGGGGTCAATGAGCAGTTCTTC
CDR3: CASSLGGTGVNEQFF

V: TRBV29-1
D: TRBD1
size: -
J: TRBJ2-5
DNA: TGCAGCTATAACCGGGACAGGGGTTTTAGAGAGACCCAGTACTTC
CDR3: CSYNRDRGFRETQYF

V: TRBV19
D: -
size: -
J: TRBJ1-5
DNA: TGTGCCAGTACCCCACCCGGGGGTAGGGGCAATCAGCCCCAGCATTTT
CDR3: CASTPPGGRGNQPQHF

V: TRBV20-1
D: -
size: -
J: TRBJ1-1
DNA: TGCAGTGCTAGTCTCTCCCGACAGTGGAACACTGAAGCTTTCTTT
CDR3: CSASLSRQWNTEAFF

V: TRBV18
D: TRBD1
size: -
J: TRBJ1-3
DNA: TGTGCCAGCTCCCGGGACAGCTCTGGAAACACCATATATTTT
CDR3: CASSRDSSGNTIYF

V: TRBV30
D: TRBD2
size: -
J: TRBJ2-7
DNA: TGTGCCTGGAGCTCCCAGCGGGGGGCGCATCTCTACGAGCAGTACTTC
CDR3: CAWSSQRGAHLYEQYF

V: TRBV2
D: -
size: -
J: TRBJ1-2
DNA: TGTGCCACAGCGAATACTCTGACTGGATCCAACTATGGCTACACCTTC
CDR3: CATANTLTGSNYGYTF

V: TRBV28
D: -
size: -
J: TRBJ2-1
DNA: TGTGCCAGCAGCTTGGTCCAGGGGAACAATGAGCAGTTCTTC
CDR3: CASSLVQGNNEQFF

V: TRBV19
D: TRBD1
size: -
J: TRBJ1-5
DNA: TGTGCCAGTAGTTTGGACAGGGGATACCAGCCCCAGCATTTT
CDR3: CASSLDRGYQPQHF

V: TRBV5-1
D: -
size: -
J: TRBJ2-2
DNA: TGCGCCAGCAATCGCGGCACGAACACCGGGGAGCTGTTTTTT
CDR3: CASNRGTNTGELFF

V: TRBV7-3
D: TRBD1
size: -
J: TRBJ2-1
DNA: TGTGCCAGCAGCTTAGAGGGACAGGGGTATAATGAGCAGTTCTTC
CDR3: CASSLEGQGYNEQFF